This TCR beta chain was documented in a study of T-cell reconstitution after alpha-beta-depleted transplantation in children. This clonotype was detected only once. The CDR3 runs 19 residues. Trimming shortened V by 2 bases and J by 3 bases, and 22 bases separated the two germline ends. Germline values: CDR1 LGHNA, CDR2 YNFKEQ. A TCRbeta library incorporating unique molecular identifiers was prepared. TCRdb reprocessed the PCR reads via MiXCR and lists one record per CDR3 protein. The table lists fewer than 700,000 distinct CDR3 sequences, over 10% of them singletons. This TCR came from a male patient aged 10-17 years who had a stem cell transplant for acute myeloid leukemia, so the T cells may come from the graft donor. The specimen comprised PBMCs, mostly from graft donor cells, sampled 360 days after TCRalphabeta/CD19-depleted stem cell transplant. The chain combines TRBV4-2 with TRBJ2-2; tentatively, D is TRBD2 (7 bases). CDR3 residues: CASSQLDIGGAADTGELFF. DNA of the CDR3: TGTGCCAGCAGCCAACTGGACATAGGGGGGGCGGCAGACACCGGGGAGCTGTTTTTT.